These 23 T cell receptor beta chains share one sample of origin, sequenced in a study of blood T cells in healthy people across ages. Then a second PCR, running roughly 7 to 11 cycles, was carried out with a sample-barcoded 5' primer and a J-beta primer mix. MiXCR, run by TCRdb on the 5' RACE reads, gives a single entry per CDR3 protein. This sample carries over 1,500,000 distinct CDR3 sequences, about 50% of them seen once, and the ten largest clones take roughly 2%. Sequencing input: blood. Source of these receptors: a woman aged 40 to 55 in good health.

J is TRBJ2-7 and V is TRBV20-1; 9 positions agree with TRBD1. Per the germline V gene, CDR1 is DFQATT and CDR2 is SNEGSKA (reference sequence). This CDR3 has 13 amino acids. CDR3 nucleotide sequence: TGCCGATGGAGGGACAGGGTCCCCTACGAGCAGTACTTC. Its protein is CRWRDRVPYEQYF.

This clonotype came up a few times. This chain links TRBV12-3 or TRBV12-4 with TRBJ1-1; D is possibly TRBD1 (5 bases). This CDR3 has 14 residues. V was cut by 6 bases and J by 7 bases, with 18 bases left in between. The CDR3 DNA reads as TGTGCCAGCAGACCTACGGGAGGGGTTAGTGAAGCTTTCTTT. It specifies CASRPTGGVSEAFF.

There are a few counts of this clonotype. This chain connects TRBV5-1 to TRBJ2-5; 7 nucleotides match TRBD1. The junction had 6 bases not matched to a gene; V was cut back by 3 bases and J by 4 bases. Germline lookup yields CDR1 SGHRS and CDR2 YFSETQ. CDR3 length equals 14 residues. The chain's CDR3 is CASSSRDSLETQYF. The CDR3 DNA follows: TGCGCCAGCAGCTCCAGGGACAGTCTAGAGACCCAGTACTTC.

CDR3 bases: TGTGCCAGCACCGACGGAGGGGGGCCAAGCACAGATACGCAGTATTTT. Its translation: CASTDGGGPSTDTQYF. The chain links TRBV7-2 to TRBJ2-3, with D perhaps TRBD1 or TRBD2 (6 bases each). The CDR3 has 16 residues. Germline CDR1 SGHTA, CDR2 FQGNSA. Between the trimmed V and J ends, which lost 7 bases and 0 bases, there was a span of 17 bases.

The V and J genes are TRBV4-3 and TRBJ2-3, with 9 bases aligning to TRBD2. The V gene end was trimmed by 0 bases and the J gene end by 5 bases; junction bases not matched to a gene: 6. This CDR3 is 16 amino acids long. The V gene's germline CDR1 is LGHNA and CDR2 YSLEER. CDR3 coding DNA: TGCGCCAGCAGCCAAGAAGCAGCGGGGGGCGGAGATACGCAGTATTTT. Its translation: CASSQEAAGGGDTQYF.

The sample holds a few counts of this clonotype. The chain uses TRBV6-5 and TRBJ1-2; 9 nucleotides line up with TRBD1. The CDR3 runs to 14 residues. Germline CDR1 is MNHEY and CDR2 is SVGAGI. The V and J ends lost 2 bases and 6 bases, in that order; junction bases with no gene match: 4. The CDR3 DNA reads TGTGCCAGCAGTTACATGGGACAGGGCGATGGCTACACCTTC. Translated, it gives CASSYMGQGDGYTF.

This clonotype appeared a few times. The chain recombines TRBV20-1 with TRBJ2-5; 9 bases match TRBD2. With 2 bases clipped from V and 5 bases from J, the junction kept 9 bases outside the gene matches. This CDR3 has 15 residues. Germline assignment: CDR1 DFQATT and CDR2 SNEGSKA (reference sequence). The CDR3 DNA reads as TGCAGTGCTAGAAGGGTAGCGGGGGCGCGGGAGACCCAGTACTTC. Protein product: CSARRVAGARETQYF.

There are a few counts of this clonotype. The rearrangement uses TRBV6-2 or TRBV6-3 and TRBJ1-5; D is ambiguous. The V gene lost 2 bases and the J gene lost 6 bases, with 8 bases spanning the gap. Per germline, CDR1 MNHEY and CDR2 SVGEGT. The CDR3 is 13 amino acids. CDR3 in amino acids: CASSYINSQPQHF. CDR3 nucleotides: TGTGCCAGCAGTTACATTAACAGTCAGCCCCAGCATTTT.

The chain joins TRBV7-9 to TRBJ1-2, with D perhaps matching TRBD1 (5 bases). CDR3 length equals 13 residues. CDR1 is SEHNR and CDR2 is FQNEAQ in the germline V gene (reference sequence). The V end was cut by 5 bases, the J end by 8 bases, with 15 bases between. The CDR3 sequence: CASSPHGGRGYTF. Written as DNA, the CDR3 is TGTGCCAGCAGCCCCCATGGGGGTCGCGGCTACACCTTC. The variable domain in full, completed from reference TRBV7-9 and TRBJ1-2, reads DTGVSQNPRHKITKRGQNVTFRCDPISEHNRLYWYRQTLGQGPEFLTYFQNEAQLEKSRLLSDRFSAERPKGSFSTLEIQRTEQGDSAMYLCASSPHGGRGYTFGSGTRLTVV.

This clonotype was observed a handful of times. V and J are TRBV9 and TRBJ2-3; D remains unclear. This CDR3 region has 15 residues. V dropped 0 bases and J dropped 1 base, with 9 bases sitting between them. The V gene's germline CDR1 is SGDLS and CDR2 YYNGEE. Here the CDR3 reads CASSVDWQGTDTQYF. DNA of the CDR3: TGTGCCAGCAGCGTAGATTGGCAGGGCACAGATACGCAGTATTTT.

The chain joins TRBV9 to TRBJ1-2; tentative D call: TRBD1 (5 bases). The V gene's germline CDR1 is SGDLS and CDR2 YYNGEE. The CDR3 runs 14 residues. The V gene lost 0 bases and the J gene lost 4 bases, with 10 bases spanning the gap. CDR3 coding DNA: TGTGCCAGCAGCGTAGCGGGGGACGGCTATGGCTACACCTTC. Protein: CASSVAGDGYGYTF.

The rearrangement uses TRBV9 and TRBJ2-7; 8 bases agree with TRBD1. J lost 0 bases, V lost 7 bases, and 6 bases had no gene match. The CDR3 covers 14 residues. CDR1 is SGDLS, CDR2 YYNGEE, per germline. In DNA form, the CDR3 reads TGTGCCAGCGGAGGAGGACAGGGCTCCTACGAGCAGTACTTC. Residues: CASGGGQGSYEQYF.

In this sample, this clonotype turned up a few times. V gene TRBV20-1 combines with J gene TRBJ2-1; TRBD2 is a possible D gene (7 bases). The CDR3 runs to 16 residues. The germline CDR1 and CDR2 sequences are DFQATT and SNEGSKA (reference sequence). V shed 5 bases and J shed 4 bases, with 21 bases lying between them. The CDR3 protein is CSALHMPRGGYNEQFF. The CDR3 bases are TGCAGTGCTCTCCACATGCCCAGGGGAGGGTACAATGAGCAGTTCTTC.

J is TRBJ2-5 and V is TRBV27, with D tentatively TRBD2 (6 bases). Between the trimmed V and J ends, which lost 6 bases and 5 bases, there was a span of 19 bases. The CDR3 runs 15 residues. Germline values: CDR1 MNHEY, CDR2 SMNVEV (reference sequence). CDR3 coding DNA: TGTGCCAGCAGCCCGTATCTAGCGTCGAGGGAGACCCAGTACTTC. It is translated as CASSPYLASRETQYF.

The chain links TRBV19 to TRBJ2-5, with 7 bases that match TRBD1. The end of the DNA is better explained by TRBJ2-7, so the J call may be wrong. The CDR3 totals 15 residues. Germline V gene data show CDR1 as LNHDA and CDR2 as SQIVND (reference sequence). CDR3 bases: TGTGCCAGTAGTTTATGGCCAACAGGGGCCTACGAGCAGTACTTC. Translation gives CASSLWPTGAYEQYF.

This clonotype occurred once. This chain connects TRBV4-3 to TRBJ2-3; D remains unclear. CDR1 and CDR2 (germline): LGHNA, YSLEER. Between the trimmed V and J ends, which lost 1 base and 0 bases, there was a span of 11 bases. The CDR3 length is 16 residues. CDR3 coding DNA: TGCGCCAGCAGCCAAGGGTTTAGAACTAGCACAGATACGCAGTATTTT. Its translation: CASSQGFRTSTDTQYF.

This clonotype was picked up one time. The chain combines TRBV13 with TRBJ1-1; 11 positions agree with TRBD1. CDR1 and CDR2 from the germline V gene are PRHDT and FYEKMQ (reference sequence). The CDR3 length is 14 residues. The V segment lost 5 bases and the J segment 3 bases; nucleotides outside the gene matches: 2. The CDR3 loop is CASSRGQGDTEAFF. The CDR3 bases are TGTGCCAGCAGCAGGGGACAGGGGGACACTGAAGCTTTCTTT.

This clonotype has more than one count but fewer than ten. This chain uses TRBV6-2 or TRBV6-3 with TRBJ2-7; D call uncertain. The CDR3 is 16 amino acids. Trimming pared 0 bases from V and 3 bases from J, leaving 15 bases between. Germline assignment: CDR1 MNHEY and CDR2 SVGEGT. In DNA, the CDR3 is TGTGCCAGCAGTTACTCCGTCAGTCCGCCCCTCTACGAGCAGTACTTC. Encoded protein: CASSYSVSPPLYEQYF.

The V gene is TRBV6-5, the J gene TRBJ2-5; 9 bases line up with TRBD2. V trimming: 5 bases; J trimming: 1 base; junction bases outside the gene matches: 5. CDR1 is MNHEY, CDR2 SVGAGI, per germline. This CDR3 region has 15 residues. The CDR3 nucleotides are TGTGCCAGCAGTCAGACTAGCGGAATCCAAGAGACCCAGTACTTC. Protein sequence: CASSQTSGIQETQYF.

Only one count was recorded for this clonotype. J is TRBJ2-7 and V is TRBV5-1; D remains ambiguous. Germline assignment: CDR1 SGHRS and CDR2 YFSETQ. V lost 4 bases and J lost 0, with 14 bases in between. CDR3 length: 15 residues. The CDR3 reads CASSLGTTASYEQYF. As DNA, the CDR3 is TGCGCCAGCAGCCTTGGCACAACTGCCTCCTACGAGCAGTACTTC.

The V call is TRBV27, the J call TRBJ2-7; TRBD2 matches at 14 bases. This CDR3 is built from 15 residues. Germline V gene data show CDR1 as MNHEY and CDR2 as SMNVEV (reference sequence). J gave up 6 bases and V 5 bases, and 6 bases lay outside the gene matches. The chain's CDR3 is CASSAGTSGGREQYF. CDR3 DNA: TGTGCCAGCAGTGCCGGGACTAGCGGGGGTCGCGAGCAGTACTTC.

The chain uses TRBV27 and TRBJ2-2; possible D gene TRBD1, 6 bases. This CDR3 contains 15 residues. V lost 4 bases and J 6 bases, leaving 15 bases between the germline ends. Germline CDR1 reads MNHEY; CDR2 reads SMNVEV (reference sequence). CDR3 amino acids: CASSSGANFPGELFF. The DNA for the CDR3 is TGTGCCAGCAGTTCAGGGGCAAATTTCCCCGGGGAGCTGTTTTTT.

The chain carries TRBV6-5 and TRBJ2-5, with 7 bases fitting TRBD2. Trimming took 3 bases from V and 6 from J; bases not matched to a gene: 7. The CDR3 runs to 14 residues. Per germline, CDR1 MNHEY and CDR2 SVGAGI. The CDR3 DNA reads as TGTGCCAGCAGTTATTGGGGGGGTCGAAAGACCCAGTACTTC. Amino acid sequence: CASSYWGGRKTQYF.